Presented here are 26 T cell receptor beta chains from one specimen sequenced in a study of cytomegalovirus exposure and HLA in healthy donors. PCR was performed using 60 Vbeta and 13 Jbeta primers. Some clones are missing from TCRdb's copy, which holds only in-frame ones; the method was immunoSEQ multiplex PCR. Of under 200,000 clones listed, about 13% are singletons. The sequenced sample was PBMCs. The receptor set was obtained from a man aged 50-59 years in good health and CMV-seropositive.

The CDR3 nucleotides read TGCAGCGTGCGGACAGTTGATGAAAAACTGTTTTTT. Translating gives CSVRTVDEKLFF. The V and J genes are TRBV29-1 and TRBJ1-4; D might be TRBD1 (6 bases). Germline-derived CDR1 and CDR2 are SQVTM and ANQGSEA. The CDR3 has 12 residues. Trimming took 6 bases from V and 6 from J, leaving 11 bases between them.

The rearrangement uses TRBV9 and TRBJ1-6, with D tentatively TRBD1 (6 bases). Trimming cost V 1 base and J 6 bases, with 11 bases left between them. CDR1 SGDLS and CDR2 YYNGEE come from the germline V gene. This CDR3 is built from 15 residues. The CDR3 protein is CASSVTGIFNSPLHF. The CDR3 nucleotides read TGTGCCAGCAGCGTAACAGGGATTTTTAATTCACCCCTCCACTTT.

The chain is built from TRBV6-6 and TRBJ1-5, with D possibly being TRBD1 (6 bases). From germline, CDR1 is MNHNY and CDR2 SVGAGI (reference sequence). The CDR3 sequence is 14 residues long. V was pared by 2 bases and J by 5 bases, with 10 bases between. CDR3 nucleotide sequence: TGTGCCAGCAGTTACCCGGGACAATATCAGCCCCAGCATTTT. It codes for CASSYPGQYQPQHF.

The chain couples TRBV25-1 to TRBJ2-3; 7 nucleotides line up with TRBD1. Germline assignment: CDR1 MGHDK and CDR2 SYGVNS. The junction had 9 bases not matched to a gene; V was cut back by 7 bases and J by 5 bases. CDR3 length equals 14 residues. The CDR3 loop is CASIPGGSLDTQYF. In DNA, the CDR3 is TGTGCCAGCATCCCAGGGGGATCACTAGATACGCAGTATTTT.

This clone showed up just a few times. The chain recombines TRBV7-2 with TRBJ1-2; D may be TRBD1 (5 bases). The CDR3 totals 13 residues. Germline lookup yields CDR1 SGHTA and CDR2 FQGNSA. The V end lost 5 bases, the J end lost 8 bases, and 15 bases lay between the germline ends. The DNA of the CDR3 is TGTGCCAGCAGCCGACGCGCGGGGGAGGGCTACACCTTC. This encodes CASSRRAGEGYTF.

The CDR3 loop reads CASNGVDNEQFF. CDR3 in DNA: TGTGCCAGCAACGGGGTGGACAATGAGCAGTTCTTC. The chain combines TRBV6-6 with TRBJ2-1, with a weak D call TRBD2 (5 bases). V was clipped by 7 bases and J by 5 bases, with 9 bases between them. This CDR3 spans 12 amino acids. CDR1 and CDR2 (germline): MNHNY, SVGAGI (reference sequence).

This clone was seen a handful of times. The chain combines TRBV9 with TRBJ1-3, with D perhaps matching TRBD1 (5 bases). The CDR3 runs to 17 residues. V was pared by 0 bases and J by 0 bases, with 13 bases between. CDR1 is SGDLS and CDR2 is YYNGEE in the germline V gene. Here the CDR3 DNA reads TGTGCCAGCAGCGTAGGGGGCAGTTCTACCTCTGGAAACACCATATATTTT. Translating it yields CASSVGGSSTSGNTIYF.

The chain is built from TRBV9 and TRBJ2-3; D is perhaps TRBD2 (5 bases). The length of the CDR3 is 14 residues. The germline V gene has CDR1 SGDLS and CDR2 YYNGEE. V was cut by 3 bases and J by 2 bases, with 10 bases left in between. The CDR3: CASSASGSTDTQYF. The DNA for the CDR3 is TGTGCCAGCAGCGCCAGCGGTTCCACAGATACGCAGTATTTT. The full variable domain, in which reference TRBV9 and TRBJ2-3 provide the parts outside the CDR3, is DSGVTQTPKHLITATGQRVTLRCSPRSGDLSVYWYQQSLDQGLQFLIQYYNGEERAKGNILERFSAQQFPDLHSELNLSSLELGDSALYFCASSASGSTDTQYFGPGTRLTVL.

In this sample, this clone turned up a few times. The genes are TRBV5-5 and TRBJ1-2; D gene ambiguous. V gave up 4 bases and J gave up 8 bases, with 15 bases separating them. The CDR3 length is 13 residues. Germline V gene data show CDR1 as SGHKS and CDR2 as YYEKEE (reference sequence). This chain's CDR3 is CASSLRKGGGYTF. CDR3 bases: TGTGCCAGCAGCCTTCGAAAGGGAGGAGGCTACACCTTC.

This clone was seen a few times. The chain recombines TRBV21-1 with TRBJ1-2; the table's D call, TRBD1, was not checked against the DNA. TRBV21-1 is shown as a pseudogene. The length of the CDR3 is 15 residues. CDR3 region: CASSKERAGLNGYTF. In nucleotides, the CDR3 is TGTGCCAGCAGCAAAGAAAGGGCAGGGCTCAATGGCTACACCTTC.

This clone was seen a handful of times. CDR3 DNA: TGTGCCAGCACCCCCGTTGGACAGGGTTATGATACGCAGTATTTT. Residues: CASTPVGQGYDTQYF. The chain recombines TRBV6-6 with TRBJ2-3, with 8 positions matching TRBD1. CDR1 is MNHNY and CDR2 is SVGAGI in the germline V gene (reference sequence). The CDR3 length is 15 residues. J gave up 6 bases and V 7 bases, and 12 bases lay outside the gene matches.

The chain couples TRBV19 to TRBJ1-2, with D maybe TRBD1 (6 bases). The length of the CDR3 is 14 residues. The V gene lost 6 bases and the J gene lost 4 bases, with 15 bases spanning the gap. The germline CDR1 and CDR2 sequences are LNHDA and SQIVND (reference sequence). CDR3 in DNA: TGTGCCAGTAGAGTCCCAGGGGCGGGCTATGGCTACACCTTC. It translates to CASRVPGAGYGYTF. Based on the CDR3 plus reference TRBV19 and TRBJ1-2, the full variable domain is DGGITQSPKYLFRKEGQNVTLSCEQNLNHDAMYWYRQDPGQGLRLIYYSQIVNDFQKGDIAEGYSVSREKKESFPLTVTSAQKNPTAFYLCASRVPGAGYGYTFGSGTRLTVV.

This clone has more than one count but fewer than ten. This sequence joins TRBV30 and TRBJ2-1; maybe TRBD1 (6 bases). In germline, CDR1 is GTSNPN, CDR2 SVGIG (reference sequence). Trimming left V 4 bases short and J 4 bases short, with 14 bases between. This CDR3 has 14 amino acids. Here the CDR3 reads CAWTEETGYNEQFF. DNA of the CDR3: TGTGCCTGGACTGAAGAGACAGGTTACAATGAGCAGTTCTTC.

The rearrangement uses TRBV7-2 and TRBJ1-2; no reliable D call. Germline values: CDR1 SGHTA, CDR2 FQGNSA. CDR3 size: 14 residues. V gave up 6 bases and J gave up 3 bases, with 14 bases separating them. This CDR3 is CASSPGSRYYGYTF. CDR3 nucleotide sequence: TGTGCCAGCAGTCCCGGGAGTCGGTACTATGGCTACACCTTC.

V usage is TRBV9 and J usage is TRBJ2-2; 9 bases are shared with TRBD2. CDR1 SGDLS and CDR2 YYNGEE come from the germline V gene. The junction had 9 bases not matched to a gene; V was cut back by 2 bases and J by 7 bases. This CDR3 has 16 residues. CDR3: CASSVRAGGNVGELFF. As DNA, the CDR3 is TGTGCCAGCAGCGTCCGAGCGGGGGGAAACGTCGGGGAGCTGTTTTTT. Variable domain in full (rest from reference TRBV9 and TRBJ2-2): DSGVTQTPKHLITATGQRVTLRCSPRSGDLSVYWYQQSLDQGLQFLIQYYNGEERAKGNILERFSAQQFPDLHSELNLSSLELGDSALYFCASSVRAGGNVGELFFGEGSRLTVL.

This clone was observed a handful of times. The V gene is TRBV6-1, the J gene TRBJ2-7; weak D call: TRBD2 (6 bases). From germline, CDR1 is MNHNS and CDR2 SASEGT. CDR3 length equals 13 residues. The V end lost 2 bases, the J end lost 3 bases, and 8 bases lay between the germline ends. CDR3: CASSEQGGYEQYV. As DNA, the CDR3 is TGTGCCAGCAGTGAACAGGGAGGCTACGAGCAGTACGTC.

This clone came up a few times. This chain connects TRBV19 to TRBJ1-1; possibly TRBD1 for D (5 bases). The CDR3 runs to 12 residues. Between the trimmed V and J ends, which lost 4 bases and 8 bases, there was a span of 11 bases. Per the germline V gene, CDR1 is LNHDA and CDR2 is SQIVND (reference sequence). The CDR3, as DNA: TGTGCCAGTAGTAGGGGCAACTGGGAAGCTTTCTTT. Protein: CASSRGNWEAFF.

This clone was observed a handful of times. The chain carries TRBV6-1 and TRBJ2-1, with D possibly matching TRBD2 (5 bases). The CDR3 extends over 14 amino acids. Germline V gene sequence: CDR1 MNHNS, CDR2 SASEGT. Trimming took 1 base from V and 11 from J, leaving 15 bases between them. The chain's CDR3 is CASSEEDWIGQQFF. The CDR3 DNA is TGTGCCAGCAGTGAAGAGGACTGGATAGGACAGCAGTTCTTC.

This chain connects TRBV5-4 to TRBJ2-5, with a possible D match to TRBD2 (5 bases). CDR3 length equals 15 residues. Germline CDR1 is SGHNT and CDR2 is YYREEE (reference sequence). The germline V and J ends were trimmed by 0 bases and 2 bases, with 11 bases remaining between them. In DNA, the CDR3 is TGTGCCAGCAGCTTGGCAGCCGGGGTTCAAGAGACCCAGTACTTC. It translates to CASSLAAGVQETQYF. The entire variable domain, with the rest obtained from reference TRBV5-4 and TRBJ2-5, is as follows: ETGVTQSPTHLIKTRGQQVTLRCSSQSGHNTVSWYQQALGQGPQFIFQYYREEENGRGNFPPRFSGLQFPNYSSELNVNALELDDSALYLCASSLAAGVQETQYFGPGTRLLVL.

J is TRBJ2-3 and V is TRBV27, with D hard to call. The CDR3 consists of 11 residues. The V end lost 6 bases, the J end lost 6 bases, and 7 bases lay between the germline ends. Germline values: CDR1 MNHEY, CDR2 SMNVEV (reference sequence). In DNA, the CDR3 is TGTGCCAGCAGATCTACGGATACGCAGTATTTT. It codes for CASRSTDTQYF.

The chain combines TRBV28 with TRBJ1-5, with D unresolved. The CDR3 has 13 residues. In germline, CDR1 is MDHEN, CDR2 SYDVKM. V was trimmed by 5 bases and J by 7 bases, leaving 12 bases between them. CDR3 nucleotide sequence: TGTGCCAGCAGTCTAGAACTTCGACAGCCCCAGCATTTT. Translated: CASSLELRQPQHF.

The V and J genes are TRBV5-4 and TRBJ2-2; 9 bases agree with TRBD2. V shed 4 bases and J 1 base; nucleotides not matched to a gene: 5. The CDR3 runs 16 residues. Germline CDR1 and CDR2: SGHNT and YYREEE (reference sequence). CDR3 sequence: CASSPGLALNTGELFF. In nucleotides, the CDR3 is TGTGCCAGCAGCCCGGGACTAGCCCTGAACACCGGGGAGCTGTTTTTT.

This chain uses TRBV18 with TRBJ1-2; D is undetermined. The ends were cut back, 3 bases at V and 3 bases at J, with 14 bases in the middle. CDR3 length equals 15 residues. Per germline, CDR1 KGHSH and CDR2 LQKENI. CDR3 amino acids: CASSPNRGADYGYTF. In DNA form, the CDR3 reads TGTGCCAGCTCACCCAACCGGGGAGCGGACTATGGCTACACCTTC.

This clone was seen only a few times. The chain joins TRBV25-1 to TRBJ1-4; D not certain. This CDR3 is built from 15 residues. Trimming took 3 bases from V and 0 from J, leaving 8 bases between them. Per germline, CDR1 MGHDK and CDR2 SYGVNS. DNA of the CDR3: TGTGCCAGCAGTGAGGCACCTTCAACTAATGAAAAACTGTTTTTT. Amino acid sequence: CASSEAPSTNEKLFF.

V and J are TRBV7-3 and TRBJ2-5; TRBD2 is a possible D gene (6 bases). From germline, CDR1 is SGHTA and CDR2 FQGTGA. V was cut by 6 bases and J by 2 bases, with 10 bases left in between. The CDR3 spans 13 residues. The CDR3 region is CASSLGGQETQYF. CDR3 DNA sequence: TGTGCCAGCAGTTTAGGAGGGCAAGAGACCCAGTACTTC. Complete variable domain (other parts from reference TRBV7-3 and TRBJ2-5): GAGVSQTPSNKVTEKGKYVELRCDPISGHTALYWYRQSLGQGPEFLIYFQGTGAADDSGLPNDRFFAVRPEGSVSTLKIQRTERGDSAVYLCASSLGGQETQYFGPGTRLLVL.

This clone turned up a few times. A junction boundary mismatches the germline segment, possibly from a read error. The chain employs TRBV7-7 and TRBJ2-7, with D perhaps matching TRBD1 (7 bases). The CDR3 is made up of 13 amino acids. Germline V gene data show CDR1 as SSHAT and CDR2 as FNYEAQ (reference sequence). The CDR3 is CASSPRGAYEQYF. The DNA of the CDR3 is TGTGCTAGCAGCCCCAGGGGGGCATACGAGCAGTACTTC.